These 17 T cell receptor beta chains came from one sample sequenced in a study of early T cells in non-severe SARS-CoV-2 infection. From the 5' RACE reads, TCRdb called clonotypes with MiXCR, one entry per CDR3 protein. The table shows 83,000 or so distinct CDR3 sequences, with about 10% occurring only once. The sequencing here drew on whole blood, taken at baseline. These receptors were taken from an adult who was a healthcare worker with PCR-confirmed SARS-CoV-2 infection or an uninfected control (not recorded which).

The table lists this clonotype with many counts. The V and J genes are TRBV28 and TRBJ2-5, with D unclear. V dropped 2 bases and J dropped 7 bases, with 8 bases sitting between them. Germline V gene lookup returns CDR1 MDHEN and CDR2 SYDVKM. The length of the CDR3 is 12 residues. The CDR3 here is CASSLVVGTQYF. The CDR3, as DNA: TGTGCCAGCAGTTTAGTGGTGGGGACCCAGTACTTC.

The chain couples TRBV15 to TRBJ2-5; D remains unclear. The CDR3 length is 14 residues. Germline loops: CDR1 LNHNV, CDR2 YYDKDF (reference sequence). Trimming took 3 bases from V and 3 from J, leaving 11 bases between them. CDR3 in amino acids: CATSRGDVEETQYF. The CDR3 region has the DNA TGTGCCACCAGCAGGGGTGACGTTGAAGAGACCCAGTACTTC.

This clonotype was observed a few times. The gene calls are TRBV19 and TRBJ1-5, with D unresolved. Germline V gives CDR1 LNHDA, CDR2 SQIVND (reference sequence). The CDR3 runs to 17 residues. Deletions cut 8 bases from V and 2 bases from J, with 22 bases between. CDR3 nucleotides: TGTGCCAGTTTACCGGGCCTTAGGGATAGGCGCAATCAGCCCCAGCATTTT. Its translation is CASLPGLRDRRNQPQHF. The variable domain in full, completed from reference TRBV19 and TRBJ1-5, reads DGGITQSPKYLFRKEGQNVTLSCEQNLNHDAMYWYRQDPGQGLRLIYYSQIVNDFQKGDIAEGYSVSREKKESFPLTVTSAQKNPTAFYLCASLPGLRDRRNQPQHFGDGTRLSIL.

V is TRBV3-1 and J is TRBJ2-3; tentative D call: TRBD1 (6 bases). The length of the CDR3 is 13 residues. Germline-derived CDR1 and CDR2 are LGHDT and YNNKEL (reference sequence). Trimming cost V 10 bases and J 1 base, with 12 bases left between them. CDR3 in amino acids: CATEGHGTDTQYF. CDR3 nucleotide sequence: TGTGCCACCGAGGGACACGGCACAGATACGCAGTATTTT.

The table lists this clonotype with many counts. The chain carries TRBV5-4 and TRBJ2-7; 10 bases line up with TRBD1. The CDR3 loop spans 14 amino acids. The V segment lost 4 bases and the J segment 5 bases; nucleotides outside the gene matches: 6. In germline, CDR1 is SGHNT, CDR2 YYREEE (reference sequence). CDR3 amino acids: CASSQGQGWDEQYF. CDR3 bases: TGTGCCAGCAGCCAGGGACAGGGGTGGGACGAGCAGTACTTC.

V is TRBV5-1 and J is TRBJ2-1; 10 positions match TRBD2. Germline CDR1 reads SGHRS; CDR2 reads YFSETQ. Trimming removed 0 bases from V and 4 bases from J; junction bases left unmatched: 10. The CDR3 loop spans 18 amino acids. In DNA, the CDR3 is TGCGCCAGCAGCTTGGGGGCCAGTAGGACTAGCGGATACAATGAGCAGTTCTTC. Encoded protein: CASSLGASRTSGYNEQFF.

The J gene is TRBJ1-4, the V gene TRBV7-9; 8 bases line up with TRBD1. The CDR3 has 14 residues. V lost 5 bases, J lost 8 bases, and 7 bases stayed unmatched. Germline CDR1 reads SEHNR; CDR2 reads FQNEAQ (reference sequence). The CDR3 is CASSRQGSGEKLFF. As DNA, the CDR3 is TGTGCCAGCAGCCGACAGGGGTCGGGAGAAAAACTGTTTTTT.

This clonotype came up many times. The chain has TRBV20-1 and TRBJ1-2; possibly TRBD1 for D (6 bases). There are 12 residues in the CDR3. V lost 6 bases and J lost 8, with 16 bases in between. The germline gives CDR1 DFQATT, CDR2 SNEGSKA (reference sequence). CDR3 coding DNA: TGCAGTGCGTCGAGACAGGCGCAAGGCTACACCTTC. Translated, it gives CSASRQAQGYTF.

The genes are TRBV5-1 and TRBJ2-1, with D perhaps TRBD2 (5 bases). Germline V gene lookup returns CDR1 SGHRS and CDR2 YFSETQ. This CDR3 comprises 15 residues. Trimming removed 0 bases from V and 8 bases from J, with 15 bases in between. The CDR3 reads CASSLDGSAIDEQFF. The DNA for the CDR3 is TGCGCCAGCAGCTTGGATGGGAGTGCGATAGATGAGCAGTTCTTC.

This clonotype was detected many times. The CDR3 region has the DNA TGTGCCACCAGTGACCGCACTAGGGAAGAAAAACTGTTTTTT. It encodes CATSDRTREEKLFF. This chain uses TRBV24-1 with TRBJ1-4; no clear D gene. Germline values: CDR1 KGHDR, CDR2 SFDVKD. V was trimmed by 4 bases and J by 8 bases, leaving 13 bases between them. The CDR3 consists of 14 residues.

In this sample, this clonotype turned up a few times. The chain employs TRBV12-3 or TRBV12-4 and TRBJ2-1; D possibly corresponds to TRBD1 (6 bases). Deletions cut 9 bases from V and 8 bases from J, with 23 bases between. The CDR3 length is 15 residues. The CDR3 region is CASPDWGPASDEQFF. The CDR3 DNA sequence: TGTGCCAGTCCTGACTGGGGGCCTGCAAGCGATGAGCAGTTCTTC.

This clonotype came up many times. V usage is TRBV4-1 and J usage is TRBJ2-5; TRBD2 matches at 12 bases. Germline loops: CDR1 MGHRA, CDR2 YSYEKL. J gave up 2 bases and V 2 bases, and 9 bases lay outside the gene matches. The CDR3 is 18 amino acids. CDR3: CASSQRATSGSVQETQYF. The CDR3 nucleotides read TGCGCCAGCAGCCAAAGGGCGACTAGCGGGAGTGTTCAAGAGACCCAGTACTTC.

The J gene is TRBJ1-1, the V gene TRBV18; a weak D match, TRBD1 (6 bases). V was pared by 2 bases and J by 4 bases, with 17 bases between. CDR1 and CDR2 (germline): KGHSH, LQKENI. The CDR3 consists of 16 residues. Here the CDR3 reads CASSPKDPGAPTEAFF. DNA for the CDR3: TGTGCCAGCTCACCAAAAGACCCAGGGGCGCCCACTGAAGCTTTCTTT. Based on the CDR3 plus reference TRBV18 and TRBJ1-1, the full variable domain is NAGVMQNPRHLVRRRGQEARLRCSPMKGHSHVYWYRQLPEEGLKFMVYLQKENIIDESGMPKERFSAEFPKEGPSILRIQQVVRGDSAAYFCASSPKDPGAPTEAFFGQGTRLTVV.

V and J are TRBV11-2 and TRBJ2-1; 14 bases map to TRBD2. J lost 3 bases, V lost 3 bases, and 1 base had no gene match. In germline, CDR1 is SGHAT, CDR2 FQNNGV. This CDR3 is built from 16 residues. Written as DNA, the CDR3 is TGTGCCAGCAGCTTGGGGACTAGCGGGAGCTACAATGAGCAGTTCTTC. Amino acid sequence: CASSLGTSGSYNEQFF.

This chain links TRBV20-1 with TRBJ2-1, with 13 bases fitting TRBD2. The germline CDR1 and CDR2 sequences are DFQATT and SNEGSKA (reference sequence). The CDR3 extends over 14 amino acids. The trim removed 6 bases at V and 7 bases at J, leaving 6 bases unmatched. The CDR3 protein is CSARGTSGVNEQFF. Written as DNA, the CDR3 is TGCAGTGCCCGGGGGACTAGCGGGGTTAATGAGCAGTTCTTC.

There are a few counts of this clonotype. The rearrangement links TRBV20-1 to TRBJ1-4; no clear D. Germline-derived CDR1 and CDR2 are DFQATT and SNEGSKA (reference sequence). Deletions cut 2 bases from V and 11 bases from J, with 9 bases between. This CDR3 region has 11 residues. CDR3 sequence reads: CSARRGPKLFF. The CDR3 DNA reads as TGCAGTGCTAGACGTGGGCCTAAACTGTTTTTT.

The V call is TRBV27, the J call TRBJ2-2, with D possibly matching TRBD2 (6 bases). CDR3 length: 14 residues. The germline V gene encodes CDR1 MNHEY and CDR2 SMNVEV (reference sequence). Trimming pared 6 bases from V and 0 bases from J, leaving 8 bases between. The CDR3, as DNA: TGTGCCAGCAGGACTAGATCGAACACCGGGGAGCTGTTTTTT. Protein sequence: CASRTRSNTGELFF.